This TCR beta chain was observed in a study of cytomegalovirus exposure and HLA in healthy donors. A word on this clone: Its antigen is as yet unknown.

CDR3 length equals 14 residues. CDR1 and CDR2 (germline): SEHNR, FQNEAQ (reference sequence). The V gene lost 6 bases and the J gene lost 1 base, with 9 bases spanning the gap. The PCR ran on 60 Vbeta and 13 Jbeta primers. The assay was immunoSEQ multiplex PCR, and TCRdb's table has in-frame clones only and misses some. The sample lists fewer than 200,000 clones, around 76% occurring once. Study conclusions and caveats: Analyzed later, association rates of TCRs varied across HLA loci, with DRB1 most and HLA-C fewest. Some public TCRs appeared in many individuals, while most sequences were rare.

V is TRBV7-9 and J is TRBJ2-2, with D uncertain. The clonotype originates from a female donor in good health and CMV-seronegative. The material sequenced was PBMCs. CDR3 sequence reads: CASRPVQNTGELFF. The CDR3 bases are TGTGCCAGCAGGCCCGTACAGAACACCGGGGAGCTGTTTTTT.